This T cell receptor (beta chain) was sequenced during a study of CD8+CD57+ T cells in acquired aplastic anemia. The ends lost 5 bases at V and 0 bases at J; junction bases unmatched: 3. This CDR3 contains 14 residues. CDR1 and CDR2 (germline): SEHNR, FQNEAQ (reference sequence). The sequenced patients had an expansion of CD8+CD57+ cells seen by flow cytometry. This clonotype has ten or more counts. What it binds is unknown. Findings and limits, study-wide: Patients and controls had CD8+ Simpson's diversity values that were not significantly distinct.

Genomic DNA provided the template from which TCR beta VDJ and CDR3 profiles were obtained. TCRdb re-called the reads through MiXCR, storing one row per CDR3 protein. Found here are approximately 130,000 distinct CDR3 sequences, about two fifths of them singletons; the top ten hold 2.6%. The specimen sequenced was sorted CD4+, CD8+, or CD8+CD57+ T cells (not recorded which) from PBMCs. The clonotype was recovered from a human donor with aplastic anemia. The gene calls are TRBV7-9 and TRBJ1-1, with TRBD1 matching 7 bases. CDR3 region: CASSLGQLNTEAFF. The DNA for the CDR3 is TGTGCCAGCAGCCTGGGACAGTTGAACACTGAAGCTTTCTTT.